Detailed here is one T cell receptor (beta chain). Which antigen it targets is not known. The input lacks base qualities; no much larger clone sits a single base away. This specimen belongs to a study of blood T cell repertoires in COVID-19 (dated by TCRdb to between 2020 and 2021). Describing the broader study: Collaborator samples came from the United States, Italy and Spain and covered acute and convalescent phases of COVID-19. The material from the prospective study consisted of cDNA or gDNA derived from T cells, B-cell-depleted T cells, or PBMCs. The dataset comprised deeply sampled blood TCRbeta repertoires from subjects exposed to, actively infected with, or recovered from COVID-19. The repertoires were released in a freely available public database meant as a resource for research on the immune response to SARS-CoV-2. Samples were obtained from the ongoing ImmuneRACE study (first 160 participants) and from 950 to 1,500 subjects provided by 6 global collaborators. Sample metadata almost always included a de-identified subject ID, COVID-19 status, age in years and sex. Where available, HLA class I and class II types were taken from metadata supplied by the sample provider and were not determined by assay-based typing.

Here is what the overall study found, with its caveats: How much clinical and demographic metadata was included differed by source and by participant, and the metadata was provided uncurated.

The CDR3, from cysteine to phenylalanine, totals 15 residues. Kept here is only the CDR3 DNA, which spans 45 bases and is read in frame from base 1. V loses 0 bases, J loses 4 bases, and the germline ends lie 11 bases apart. CDR1 and CDR2, looked up from the germline V gene, are MGHRA and YSYEKL. The collaborating institutions used their own protocols to collect whole blood in K2EDTA tubes. For TCRbeta analysis, collaborators shipped samples as frozen whole blood, isolated PBMCs, or DNA extracted from either of those sample types. TCRbeta CDR3 regions were amplified from genomic DNA using the immunoSEQ Assay, a bias-controlled multiplex PCR. In the authors' own workflow: Nucleated cell counts per sample were estimated from amplification of reference gene primers within the assay. To quantify the absolute abundance of each unique TCRbeta CDR3 rearrangement, sequence reads were collapsed and filtered. For each sample, productive Simpson clonality was calculated as the square root of Simpson's diversity index over productive rearrangements. TCRdb stores this immuneACCESS table with in-frame sequences only. Part of the clones is absent; in the studies checked, under half of the shortfall reflects unresolved V genes, and no reason is known for the rest. The DNA gave D and trimming, while V, J and clone size come from that table. Within this sample are roughly 35,000 clones, with 70% to 80% of them counted one time only. The ten largest account for roughly 7.4% of the sample.

The receptor chain draws on TRBV4-1 and TRBJ2-3, with the D segment identity uncertain. Sequencing used peripheral blood. The TCR originated in a woman aged 55-70 years with acute or convalescent COVID-19. DNA sequence: TGCGCCAGCAGCCAAGATGCCGCAGGTGCAGATACGCAGTATTTT. The translation is CASSQDAAGADTQYF.